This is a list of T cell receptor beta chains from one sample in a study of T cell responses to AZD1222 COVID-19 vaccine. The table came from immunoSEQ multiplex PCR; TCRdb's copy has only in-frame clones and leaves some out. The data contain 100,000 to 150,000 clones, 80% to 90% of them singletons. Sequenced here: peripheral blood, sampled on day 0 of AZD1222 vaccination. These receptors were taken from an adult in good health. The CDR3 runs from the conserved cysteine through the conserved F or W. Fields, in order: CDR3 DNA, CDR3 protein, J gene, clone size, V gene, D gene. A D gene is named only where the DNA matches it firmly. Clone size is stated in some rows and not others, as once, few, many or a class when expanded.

CDR3 DNA: TGTGCCATCAGTGACCCAACCGCGGGTGAAGCTTTCTTT; CDR3 protein: CAISDPTAGEAFF; J gene: TRBJ1-1; clone size: -; V gene: TRBV10-3; D gene: -
CDR3 DNA: TGTGCCAGCAGCCCAGGGGTTGGGAATCAGCCCCAGCATTTT; CDR3 protein: CASSPGVGNQPQHF; J gene: TRBJ1-5; clone size: -; V gene: TRBV9; D gene: -
CDR3 DNA: TGTGCCAGCAGTGACAGCACAGATACGCAGTATTTT; CDR3 protein: CASSDSTDTQYF; J gene: TRBJ2-3; clone size: -; V gene: TRBV2; D gene: -
CDR3 DNA: TGTGCCAGCAGTTTAGGGGGTGGCAATCAGCCCCAGCATTTT; CDR3 protein: CASSLGGGNQPQHF; J gene: TRBJ1-5; clone size: few; V gene: TRBV28; D gene: -
CDR3 DNA: TGTGCCAGCAGCCTCACCCAGAACACCGGGGAGCTGTTTTTT; CDR3 protein: CASSLTQNTGELFF; J gene: TRBJ2-2; clone size: -; V gene: TRBV14; D gene: -
CDR3 DNA: TGTGCCAGTAGTATCGGACAGGGTCTAACCATAGGTGGCTACACCTTC; CDR3 protein: CASSIGQGLTIGGYTF; J gene: TRBJ1-2; clone size: -; V gene: TRBV19; D gene: TRBD1
CDR3 DNA: TGTGCCAGCAGTTACTCGGGGACAGGGGTCACCGGGGAGCTGTTTTTT; CDR3 protein: CASSYSGTGVTGELFF; J gene: TRBJ2-2; clone size: -; V gene: TRBV6-5; D gene: TRBD1
CDR3 DNA: TGTGCCAGCAGCTTAGGCCAGGGGGAGAACACTGAAGCTTTCTTT; CDR3 protein: CASSLGQGENTEAFF; J gene: TRBJ1-1; clone size: few; V gene: TRBV11-3; D gene: TRBD1
CDR3 DNA: TGTGCCAGCAGTGAAAAGGAGCACAATGAGCAGTTCTTC; CDR3 protein: CASSEKEHNEQFF; J gene: TRBJ2-1; clone size: once; V gene: TRBV2; D gene: -
CDR3 DNA: TGCGCCAGCAGCCAAAGCTTCTTAGCGGGTATTAACTATGGCTACACCTTC; CDR3 protein: CASSQSFLAGINYGYTF; J gene: TRBJ1-2; clone size: once; V gene: TRBV5-1; D gene: -
CDR3 DNA: TGCGCCAGCAGCTTGTACGCAACTAATGAAAAACTGTTTTTT; CDR3 protein: CASSLYATNEKLFF; J gene: TRBJ1-4; clone size: -; V gene: TRBV5-1; D gene: -
CDR3 DNA: TGTGCCAGCAGCCGCTCTCTTAACTACGAGCAGTACTTC; CDR3 protein: CASSRSLNYEQYF; J gene: TRBJ2-7; clone size: -; V gene: TRBV4-2; D gene: -
CDR3 DNA: TGTGCCATCAGCGAAGGACTAGCGGGAGTGGGTGGGACCGGGGAGCTGTTTTTT; CDR3 protein: CAISEGLAGVGGTGELFF; J gene: TRBJ2-2; clone size: -; V gene: TRBV10-3; D gene: TRBD2
CDR3 DNA: TGTGCTAGCAGCTTTCTCCTTGGGACAGCCTGGGGAAAACTGTTTTTT; CDR3 protein: CASSFLLGTAWGKLFF; J gene: TRBJ1-4; clone size: -; V gene: TRBV7-7; D gene: TRBD1
CDR3 DNA: TGTGCCAGCAGCGTGGGGCTCATTCCTGGGGGCCTCCTTGAGCAGTTCTTC; CDR3 protein: CASSVGLIPGGLLEQFF; J gene: TRBJ2-1; clone size: -; V gene: TRBV9; D gene: -
CDR3 DNA: TGTGCCAGCAGCGTCCGCGGACAGCCGAATGAAAAACTGTTTTTT; CDR3 protein: CASSVRGQPNEKLFF; J gene: TRBJ1-4; clone size: -; V gene: TRBV9; D gene: -
CDR3 DNA: TGCGCCAGCAGCACCGGGACCCTATTAAACGAGCAGTACTTC; CDR3 protein: CASSTGTLLNEQYF; J gene: TRBJ2-7; clone size: -; V gene: TRBV5-1; D gene: -
CDR3 DNA: TGTGCCAGCAGTGTAGGGGGAAGGTGGGAAAAACTGTTTTTT; CDR3 protein: CASSVGGRWEKLFF; J gene: TRBJ1-4; clone size: -; V gene: TRBV25-1; D gene: -
CDR3 DNA: TGTGCCAGCAGCTCGAACAGGGAAGGTGAGACCCAGTACTTC; CDR3 protein: CASSSNREGETQYF; J gene: TRBJ2-5; clone size: -; V gene: TRBV11-3; D gene: -
CDR3 DNA: TGTGCCAGCTCACCAATTGACCAAGCCCTATGGGGCTACACCTTC; CDR3 protein: CASSPIDQALWGYTF; J gene: TRBJ1-2; clone size: -; V gene: TRBV18; D gene: -
CDR3 DNA: TGCGCCAGCAGCCAAGATAAGTTGGCGGGAGGCACAGATACGCAGTATTTT; CDR3 protein: CASSQDKLAGGTDTQYF; J gene: TRBJ2-3; clone size: -; V gene: TRBV4-1; D gene: TRBD2
CDR3 DNA: TGTGCCAGCAGCCCTGGGGGCCGGGGCACTGAAGCTTTCTTT; CDR3 protein: CASSPGGRGTEAFF; J gene: TRBJ1-1; clone size: few; V gene: TRBV2; D gene: -
CDR3 DNA: TGTGCCAGCATGGTCTTAAGGGACGATGAAAAACTGTTTTTT; CDR3 protein: CASMVLRDDEKLFF; J gene: TRBJ1-4; clone size: -; V gene: TRBV7-9; D gene: -
CDR3 DNA: TGCGCCAGCAGTGATTTTTCCATGGGACTAGCGGGCAGCTCCTACGAGCAGTACTTC; CDR3 protein: CASSDFSMGLAGSSYEQYF; J gene: TRBJ2-7; clone size: -; V gene: TRBV10-2; D gene: TRBD2
CDR3 DNA: TGTGCCAGCAGGACCCCCCCTCCGGGACCCTATAATTCACCCCTCCACTTT; CDR3 protein: CASRTPPPGPYNSPLHF; J gene: TRBJ1-6; clone size: few; V gene: TRBV28; D gene: -
CDR3 DNA: TGTGCCAGCAGCTTTGGGGCGAACACTGAAGCTTTCTTT; CDR3 protein: CASSFGANTEAFF; J gene: TRBJ1-1; clone size: -; V gene: TRBV5-8; D gene: -
CDR3 DNA: TGTGCCAGCAGTACCGGACAGGGGGCTCGGTCACCCCTCCACTTT; CDR3 protein: CASSTGQGARSPLHF; J gene: TRBJ1-6; clone size: -; V gene: TRBV6-6; D gene: TRBD1
CDR3 DNA: TGTGCCTGGAGCCTTGGAAACACCATATATTTT; CDR3 protein: CAWSLGNTIYF; J gene: TRBJ1-3; clone size: -; V gene: TRBV30; D gene: -
CDR3 DNA: TGTGCCAGCAGTTCTCAACGGCAGGGTGGCTATGGCTACACCTTC; CDR3 protein: CASSSQRQGGYGYTF; J gene: TRBJ1-2; clone size: once; V gene: TRBV27; D gene: -
CDR3 DNA: TGTGCCAGCAACCACCGACAGAATAATTCACCCCTCCACTTT; CDR3 protein: CASNHRQNNSPLHF; J gene: TRBJ1-6; clone size: -; V gene: TRBV27; D gene: -
CDR3 DNA: TGTGCCAGCAGCCACGGGGGCGCGGACTATGGCTACACCTTC; CDR3 protein: CASSHGGADYGYTF; J gene: TRBJ1-2; clone size: -; V gene: TRBV7-9; D gene: -
CDR3 DNA: TGTGCCAGCAGCTCGGGGCAGAACACTGAAGCTTTCTTT; CDR3 protein: CASSSGQNTEAFF; J gene: TRBJ1-1; clone size: -; V gene: TRBV7-2; D gene: -
CDR3 DNA: TGTGCCACCTCGGACACGAACTCTGGAAACACCATATATTTT; CDR3 protein: CATSDTNSGNTIYF; J gene: TRBJ1-3; clone size: -; V gene: TRBV19; D gene: -
CDR3 DNA: TGTGCCAGCAGTGCGAGGGGCGGGAGATCCACCTCATATGAGCAGTTCTTC; CDR3 protein: CASSARGGRSTSYEQFF; J gene: TRBJ2-1; clone size: -; V gene: TRBV6-1; D gene: TRBD2
CDR3 DNA: TGTGCCTGGAGTTATCTTGTCCCGATCTCTGGAAACACCATATATTTT; CDR3 protein: CAWSYLVPISGNTIYF; J gene: TRBJ1-3; clone size: -; V gene: TRBV30; D gene: -
CDR3 DNA: TGTGCCAGCAGCCAATGGGCCAGGGCTGGGGAGACCCAGTACTTC; CDR3 protein: CASSQWARAGETQYF; J gene: TRBJ2-5; clone size: -; V gene: TRBV3-1/TRBV3-2; D gene: -
CDR3 DNA: TGTGCCAGTAGTATATGGCAGGAAAAACTGTTTTTT; CDR3 protein: CASSIWQEKLFF; J gene: TRBJ1-4; clone size: many; V gene: TRBV19; D gene: -
CDR3 DNA: TGCAGCGTTGAAGGGGCAGATGAAAAACTGTTTTTT; CDR3 protein: CSVEGADEKLFF; J gene: TRBJ1-4; clone size: -; V gene: TRBV29-1; D gene: -
CDR3 DNA: TGCGCCAGCAGCGCAAGGACTAGCGGGAGTATAAACTACGAGCAGTACTTC; CDR3 protein: CASSARTSGSINYEQYF; J gene: TRBJ2-7; clone size: -; V gene: TRBV5-1; D gene: TRBD2
CDR3 DNA: TGCGCCAGCAGCCTGGACAGGGGAACAGATACGCAGTATTTT; CDR3 protein: CASSLDRGTDTQYF; J gene: TRBJ2-3; clone size: -; V gene: TRBV4-1; D gene: TRBD1
CDR3 DNA: TGCAGCGCACAAGTCGGGACAGGGGGCAAGTCACCCCTCCACTTT; CDR3 protein: CSAQVGTGGKSPLHF; J gene: TRBJ1-6; clone size: once; V gene: TRBV29-1; D gene: TRBD1
CDR3 DNA: TGTGCCAGCAGCGTAGGGCCGCTGAACGAGCAGTACTTC; CDR3 protein: CASSVGPLNEQYF; J gene: TRBJ2-7; clone size: -; V gene: TRBV9; D gene: -
CDR3 DNA: TGTGCCAGCAGCACTAGCGGATTAGAGACCCAGTACTTC; CDR3 protein: CASSTSGLETQYF; J gene: TRBJ2-5; clone size: -; V gene: TRBV7-9; D gene: TRBD2
CDR3 DNA: TGTGCCAGCAGTGATATCCAGGGGGTAACCTACAATGAGCAGTTCTTC; CDR3 protein: CASSDIQGVTYNEQFF; J gene: TRBJ2-1; clone size: -; V gene: TRBV2; D gene: TRBD1
CDR3 DNA: TGTGCCAGCAGTACGGTGACAGGGGGCATCACTGAAGCTTTCTTT; CDR3 protein: CASSTVTGGITEAFF; J gene: TRBJ1-1; clone size: -; V gene: TRBV6-6; D gene: TRBD1
CDR3 DNA: TGCGCCTCACCGGGGGGGGTAGGGGAGGGTTACGAGCAGTACTTC; CDR3 protein: CASPGGVGEGYEQYF; J gene: TRBJ2-7; clone size: -; V gene: TRBV4-1; D gene: TRBD2
CDR3 DNA: TGTGCCAGCAGCTTCCAGGGGATCAACTACGAGCAGTACTTC; CDR3 protein: CASSFQGINYEQYF; J gene: TRBJ2-7; clone size: -; V gene: TRBV7-8; D gene: -
CDR3 DNA: TGTGCCAGCAGCTTCGGGTGGGGGGCAGGTCAGCCCCAGCATTTT; CDR3 protein: CASSFGWGAGQPQHF; J gene: TRBJ1-5; clone size: -; V gene: TRBV5-6; D gene: -
CDR3 DNA: TGTGCCACCAGCAAACAACTAGCGGGAGGCCACAATGAGCAGTTCTTC; CDR3 protein: CATSKQLAGGHNEQFF; J gene: TRBJ2-1; clone size: -; V gene: TRBV15; D gene: TRBD2
CDR3 DNA: TGTGCCAGCAGCCTCCCGGGGGGAGCCTCCTACGAGCAGTACTTC; CDR3 protein: CASSLPGGASYEQYF; J gene: TRBJ2-7; clone size: few; V gene: TRBV5-5; D gene: TRBD2
CDR3 DNA: TGCGCCAGCAGCTTGGTCGGCACAACTAATGAAAAACTGTTTTTT; CDR3 protein: CASSLVGTTNEKLFF; J gene: TRBJ1-4; clone size: -; V gene: TRBV5-1; D gene: -
CDR3 DNA: TGTGCCATCAGTGATTTAGAAGGGACTCTCTCTGGCTACACCTTC; CDR3 protein: CAISDLEGTLSGYTF; J gene: TRBJ1-2; clone size: -; V gene: TRBV10-3; D gene: -
CDR3 DNA: TGTGCCAGCAGCTTATTCGCCAGAAACACTGAAGCTTTCTTT; CDR3 protein: CASSLFARNTEAFF; J gene: TRBJ1-1; clone size: -; V gene: TRBV7-8; D gene: -